This T cell receptor beta chain originates from a study of beta chain features in type 1 diabetes. For the study at large: Regarding age, gender and cell yields, patients proved similar to healthy donors.

Trimming stripped 0 bases from V and 5 bases from J, with 8 bases between. Per germline, CDR1 SGDLS and CDR2 YYNGEE. This CDR3 is 14 amino acids long. Every bit of the isolated RNA underwent reverse transcription, so sequencing read expressed TCRB transcripts. Data came from immunoSEQ multiplex PCR; TCRdb stores just in-frame clones and leaves some out. The sample shows a few hundred thousand clones, 10% to 15% of them seen only once. Notes on this clone: The antigen remains unidentified.

General study results and limits: In the patient group, naive, central memory and Treg TCRB repertoires seemed more alike than in the healthy donor group. Type 1 diabetes patients had moderately but significantly shorter TCRB CDR3s in all four CD4+ subsets. Patients with type 1 diabetes carried fewer insertions and had more deletions at their VDJ junctions. A definitive answer on HLA type influencing TCRB rearrangement was not reached here.

Material for sequencing was naive CD4+ T cells from blood. The sequence came from a woman in her late teens or twenties with type 1 diabetes. The genes are TRBV9 and TRBJ1-4; D is ambiguous. The CDR3 sequence is CASSVGQQNEKLFF. The CDR3 DNA follows: TGTGCCAGCAGCGTAGGACAACAGAATGAAAAACTGTTTTTT.